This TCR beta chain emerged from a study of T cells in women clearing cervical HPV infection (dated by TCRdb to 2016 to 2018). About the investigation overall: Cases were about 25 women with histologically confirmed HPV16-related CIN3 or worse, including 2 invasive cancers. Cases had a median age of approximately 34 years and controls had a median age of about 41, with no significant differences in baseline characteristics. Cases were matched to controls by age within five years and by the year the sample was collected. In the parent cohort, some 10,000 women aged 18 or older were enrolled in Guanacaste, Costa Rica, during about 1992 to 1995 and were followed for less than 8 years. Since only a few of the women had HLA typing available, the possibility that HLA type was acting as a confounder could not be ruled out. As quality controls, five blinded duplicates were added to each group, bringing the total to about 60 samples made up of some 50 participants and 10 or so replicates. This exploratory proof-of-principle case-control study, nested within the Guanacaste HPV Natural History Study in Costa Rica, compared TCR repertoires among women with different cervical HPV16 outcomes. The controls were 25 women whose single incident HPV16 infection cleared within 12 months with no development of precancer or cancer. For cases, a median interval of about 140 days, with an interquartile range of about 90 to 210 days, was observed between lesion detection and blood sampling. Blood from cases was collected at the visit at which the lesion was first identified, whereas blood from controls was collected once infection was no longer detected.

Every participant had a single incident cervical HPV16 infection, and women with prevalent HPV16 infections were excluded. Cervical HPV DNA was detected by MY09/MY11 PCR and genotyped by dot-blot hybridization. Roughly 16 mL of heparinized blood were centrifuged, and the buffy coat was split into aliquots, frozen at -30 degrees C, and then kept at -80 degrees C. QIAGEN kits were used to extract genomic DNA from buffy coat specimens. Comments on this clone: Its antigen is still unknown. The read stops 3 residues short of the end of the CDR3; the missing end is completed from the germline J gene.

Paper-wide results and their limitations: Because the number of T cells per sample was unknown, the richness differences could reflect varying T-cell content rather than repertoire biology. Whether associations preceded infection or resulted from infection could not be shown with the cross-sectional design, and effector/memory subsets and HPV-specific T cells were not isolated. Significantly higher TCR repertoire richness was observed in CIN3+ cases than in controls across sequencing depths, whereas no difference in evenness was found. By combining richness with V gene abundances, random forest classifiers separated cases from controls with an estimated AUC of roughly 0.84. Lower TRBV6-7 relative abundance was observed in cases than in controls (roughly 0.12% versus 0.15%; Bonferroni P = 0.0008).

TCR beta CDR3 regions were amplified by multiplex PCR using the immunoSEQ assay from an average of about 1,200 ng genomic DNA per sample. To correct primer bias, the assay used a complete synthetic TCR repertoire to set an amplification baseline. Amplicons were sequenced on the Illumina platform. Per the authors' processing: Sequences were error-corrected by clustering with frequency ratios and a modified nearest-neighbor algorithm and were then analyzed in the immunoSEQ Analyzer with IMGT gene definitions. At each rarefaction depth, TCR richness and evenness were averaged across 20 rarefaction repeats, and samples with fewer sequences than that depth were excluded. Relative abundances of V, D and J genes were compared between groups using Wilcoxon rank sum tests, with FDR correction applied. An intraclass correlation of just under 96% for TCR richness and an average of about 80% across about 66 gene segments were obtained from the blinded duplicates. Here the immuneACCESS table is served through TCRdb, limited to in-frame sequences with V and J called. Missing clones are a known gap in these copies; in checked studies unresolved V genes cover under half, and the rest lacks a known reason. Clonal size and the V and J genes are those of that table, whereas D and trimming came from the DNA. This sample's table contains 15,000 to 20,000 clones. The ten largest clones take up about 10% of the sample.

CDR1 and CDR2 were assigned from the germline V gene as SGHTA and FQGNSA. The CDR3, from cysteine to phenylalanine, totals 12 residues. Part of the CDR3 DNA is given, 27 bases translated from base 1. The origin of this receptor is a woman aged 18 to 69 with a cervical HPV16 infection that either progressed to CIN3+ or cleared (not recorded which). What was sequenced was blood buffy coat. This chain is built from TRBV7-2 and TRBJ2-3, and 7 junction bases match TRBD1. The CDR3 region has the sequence CASQQGVQAQYF. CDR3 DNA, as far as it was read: TGTGCCAGCCAGCAGGGGGTGCAGGCG.